The source of this T cell receptor beta chain is a study of T-cell reconstitution after alpha-beta-depleted transplantation in children. Unique molecular identifiers were built into the TCRbeta library. Using its own MiXCR run on the PCR reads, TCRdb lists one record per CDR3 protein. The sample carries under 450,000 distinct CDR3 sequences, about 17% recorded once. General observations from the study: Some patients owed their high day-60 TCRbeta diversity to surviving recipient T cells and thymic progenitors. Newly produced T cells mostly accounted for T-cell counts and diversity one year post-transplant. There were reportedly several hundred expanded graft clones from which alpha-beta T cells came about two months after transplant.

V shed 5 bases and J 1 base; nucleotides not matched to a gene: 3. The CDR3 contains 13 residues. Germline lookup yields CDR1 DFQATT and CDR2 SNEGSKA (reference sequence). There are a few counts of this clonotype. Its antigen is currently unknown. The starting material was PBMCs, mostly from graft donor cells, obtained 360 days after TCRalphabeta/CD19-depleted stem cell transplant. This chain joins TRBV20-1 and TRBJ2-3; 7 nucleotides agree with TRBD1. The origin of this receptor is a boy less than two years old who had a stem cell transplant for Wiskott-Aldrich syndrome, so the T cells may come from the graft donor. The CDR3, as DNA: TGCAGTGCTCGCGGACAGGGCACAGATACGCAGTATTTT. As protein: CSARGQGTDTQYF.